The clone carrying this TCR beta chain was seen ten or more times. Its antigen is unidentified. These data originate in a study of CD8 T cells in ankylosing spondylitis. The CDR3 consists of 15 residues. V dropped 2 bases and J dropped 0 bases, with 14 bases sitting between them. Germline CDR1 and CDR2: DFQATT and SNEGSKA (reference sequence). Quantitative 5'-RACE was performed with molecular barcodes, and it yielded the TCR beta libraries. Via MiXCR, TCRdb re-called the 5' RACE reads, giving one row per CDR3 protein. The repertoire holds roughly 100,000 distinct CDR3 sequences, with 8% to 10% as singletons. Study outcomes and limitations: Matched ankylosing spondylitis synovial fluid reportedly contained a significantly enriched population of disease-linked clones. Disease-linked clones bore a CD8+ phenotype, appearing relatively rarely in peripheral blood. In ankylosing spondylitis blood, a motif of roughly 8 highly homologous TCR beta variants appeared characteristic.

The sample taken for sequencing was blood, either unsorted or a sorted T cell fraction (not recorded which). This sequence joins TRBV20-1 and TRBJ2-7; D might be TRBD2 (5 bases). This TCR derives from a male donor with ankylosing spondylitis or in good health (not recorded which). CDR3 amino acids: CSARPTFGSSYEQYF. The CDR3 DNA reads TGCAGTGCTAGACCTACTTTTGGGAGCTCCTACGAGCAGTACTTC.